This entry describes one TCR beta chain. What it binds is unknown. The data originate from a study of T-cell reconstitution after alpha-beta-depleted transplantation in children. Overall study findings and caveats: Reports say that about two months after transplant, the alpha-beta T cells came out of several hundred graft clones that had expanded. Certain patients had high TCRbeta diversity at day 60, and it came from recipient T cells and thymic progenitors that survived. By one year post-transplant, T-cell counts and diversity largely arose from T cells that were newly produced.

This sample's TCRbeta library carried unique molecular identifier barcodes. TCRdb re-derived calls from the PCR reads in MiXCR, one entry per CDR3 protein. Among approximately 110,000 distinct CDR3 sequences listed, under 30% were seen once. This CDR3 is 12 amino acids long. The trim removed 7 bases at V and 5 bases at J, leaving 4 bases unmatched. The germline gives CDR1 SQVTM, CDR2 ANQGSEA. The rearrangement uses TRBV29-1 and TRBJ2-3, with 9 bases that match TRBD1. This sequence was found in a male patient aged 2-9 years who had a stem cell transplant for chronic granulomatous disease, so the T cells may come from the graft donor. Specimen: PBMCs, mostly from graft donor cells, collected 180 days after TCRalphabeta/CD19-depleted stem cell transplant. The CDR3 coding sequence is TGCAGCGCCGGGACAGGGTTAGATACGCAGTATTTT. Translation: CSAGTGLDTQYF.